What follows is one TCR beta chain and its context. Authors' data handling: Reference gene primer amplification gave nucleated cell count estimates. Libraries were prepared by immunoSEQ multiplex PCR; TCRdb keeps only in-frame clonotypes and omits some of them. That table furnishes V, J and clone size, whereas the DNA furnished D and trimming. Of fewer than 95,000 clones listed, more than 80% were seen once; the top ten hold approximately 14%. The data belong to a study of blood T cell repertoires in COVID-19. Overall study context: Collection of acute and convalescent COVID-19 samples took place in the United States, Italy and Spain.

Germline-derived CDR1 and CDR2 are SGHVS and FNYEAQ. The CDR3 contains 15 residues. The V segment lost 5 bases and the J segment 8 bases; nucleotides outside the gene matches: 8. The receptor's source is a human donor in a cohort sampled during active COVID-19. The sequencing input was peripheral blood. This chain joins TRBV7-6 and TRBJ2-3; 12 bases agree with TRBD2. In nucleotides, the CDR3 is TGTGCCAGCAGCGCGCTAGCGGGGGGGCCGGGTACGCAGTATTTT. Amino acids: CASSALAGGPGTQYF.